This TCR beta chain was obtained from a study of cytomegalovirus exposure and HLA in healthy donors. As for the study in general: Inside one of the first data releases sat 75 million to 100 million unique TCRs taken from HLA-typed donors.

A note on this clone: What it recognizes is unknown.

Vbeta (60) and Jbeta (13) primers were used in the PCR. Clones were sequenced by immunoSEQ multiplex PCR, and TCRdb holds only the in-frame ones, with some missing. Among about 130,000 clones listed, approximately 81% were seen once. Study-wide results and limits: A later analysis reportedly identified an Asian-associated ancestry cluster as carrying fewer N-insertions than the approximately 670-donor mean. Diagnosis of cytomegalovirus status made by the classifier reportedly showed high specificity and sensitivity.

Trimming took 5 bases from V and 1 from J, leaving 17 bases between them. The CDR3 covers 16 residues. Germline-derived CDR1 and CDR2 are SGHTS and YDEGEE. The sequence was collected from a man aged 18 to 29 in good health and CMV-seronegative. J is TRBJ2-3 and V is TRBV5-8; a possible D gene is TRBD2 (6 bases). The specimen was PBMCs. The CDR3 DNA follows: TGTGCCAGCAGACCGGGGAGACTAGACGGCACAGATACGCAGTATTTT. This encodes CASRPGRLDGTDTQYF.